A single sample is the source of the 14 T cell receptor beta chains below, sequenced in a study of CD8+ T cells in alopecia areata. Sequencing used cDNA as its template, made by extracting RNA and reverse transcribing it. Method: immunoSEQ multiplex PCR; TCRdb's copy keeps in-frame clones and lacks some. The sample consists of tens of thousands of clones, just over 70% of them appearing once. Treatment reported: oral pan-JAK inhibitor, 5-10 mg twice daily. Sequences were derived from CD8+ T cells sorted from blood, sampled between weeks 43 and 45, from a patient treated with tofacitinib. Receptor source: a human donor with alopecia areata.

The V gene is TRBV14, the J gene TRBJ1-2; 8 positions agree with TRBD1. The CDR3 totals 13 residues. CDR1 is SGHDN and CDR2 is FVKESK in the germline V gene. The V segment lost 3 bases and the J segment 12 bases; nucleotides outside the gene matches: 9. The CDR3 DNA reads as TGTGCCAGCAGCCACGCGGACAGGGCGCATCACACCTTC. Translated, it gives CASSHADRAHHTF.

The chain employs TRBV19 and TRBJ1-1, with TRBD1 matching over 8 bases. With V trimmed by 11 bases and J by 3 bases, 8 bases remained unmatched. This CDR3 has 13 amino acids. Germline V gene sequence: CDR1 LNHDA, CDR2 SQIVND (reference sequence). CDR3 protein: CAAKTGADTEAFF. CDR3 nucleotide sequence: TGTGCCGCCAAGACAGGGGCGGACACTGAAGCTTTCTTT. Full variable domain (outside the CDR3, taken from reference TRBV19 and TRBJ1-1): DGGITQSPKYLFRKEGQNVTLSCEQNLNHDAMYWYRQDPGQGLRLIYYSQIVNDFQKGDIAEGYSVSREKKESFPLTVTSAQKNPTAFYLCAAKTGADTEAFFGQGTRLTVV.

This clone was seen a single time. The rearrangement uses TRBV19 and TRBJ1-1, with a possible D match to TRBD1 (6 bases). CDR1 LNHDA and CDR2 SQIVND come from the germline V gene (reference sequence). The CDR3 is made up of 13 amino acids. V lost 7 bases and J 1 base, leaving 10 bases between the germline ends. CDR3: CASTTGPNTEAFF. CDR3 DNA: TGTGCCAGTACGACAGGACCGAACACTGAAGCTTTCTTT. The full variable domain, completed using reference TRBV19 and TRBJ1-1, is DGGITQSPKYLFRKEGQNVTLSCEQNLNHDAMYWYRQDPGQGLRLIYYSQIVNDFQKGDIAEGYSVSREKKESFPLTVTSAQKNPTAFYLCASTTGPNTEAFFGQGTRLTVV.

The chain couples TRBV11-1 to TRBJ1-5; D uncertain. The CDR3 contains 13 residues. V shed 2 bases and J shed 0 bases, with 2 bases lying between them. Germline V gives CDR1 SGHAT, CDR2 FQDESV (reference sequence). CDR3 sequence: CASSLSSNQPQHF. In DNA form, the CDR3 reads TGTGCCAGCAGCTTAAGTAGCAATCAGCCCCAGCATTTT.

This clone was seen a single time. The chain couples TRBV9 to TRBJ1-2; tentative D call: TRBD1 (6 bases). CDR1 and CDR2 from the germline V gene are SGDLS and YYNGEE. V lost 4 bases, J lost 5 bases, and 18 bases lay in between. The length of the CDR3 is 15 residues. The CDR3 here is CASSQRIGQYYGYTF. The CDR3 region has the DNA TGTGCCAGCAGCCAGCGAATAGGACAGTATTATGGCTACACCTTC.

V usage is TRBV27 and J usage is TRBJ2-3; tentatively, D is TRBD2 (6 bases). V was cut by 5 bases and J by 2 bases, with 11 bases left in between. This CDR3 comprises 14 residues. Germline CDR1 MNHEY, CDR2 SMNVEV (reference sequence). This CDR3 reads CASSISGLTDTQYF. The CDR3 nucleotides read TGTGCCAGCAGTATCTCGGGACTCACAGATACGCAGTATTTT.

The chain carries TRBV29-1 and TRBJ1-1; 7 nucleotides match TRBD1. The CDR3 covers 15 residues. Germline V lookup: CDR1 SQVTM, CDR2 ANQGSEA. With V trimmed by 6 bases and J by 1 base, 11 bases remained unmatched. CDR3: CSVLKSGTANTEAFF. The CDR3 DNA is TGCAGCGTCTTAAAATCCGGGACAGCGAACACTGAAGCTTTCTTT.

The genes are TRBV29-1 and TRBJ1-1; 9 nucleotides align to TRBD1. The CDR3 loop spans 16 amino acids. Germline CDR1 reads SQVTM; CDR2 reads ANQGSEA. The V gene end was trimmed by 7 bases and the J gene end by 3 bases; junction bases not matched to a gene: 15. CDR3 amino acids: CSGTGVEGGADTEAFF. In nucleotides, the CDR3 is TGCAGCGGGACAGGGGTCGAAGGTGGGGCTGACACTGAAGCTTTCTTT.

The chain couples TRBV11-1 to TRBJ2-3, with TRBD1 matching over 10 bases. There are 16 residues in the CDR3. Germline V gene lookup returns CDR1 SGHAT and CDR2 FQDESV (reference sequence). The ends lost 5 bases at V and 3 bases at J; junction bases unmatched: 8. In DNA form, the CDR3 reads TGTGCCAGCAGCCTACGACAGGGGGCGAAAACAGATACGCAGTATTTT. This gives the protein CASSLRQGAKTDTQYF. Full variable domain (missing parts from reference TRBV11-1 and TRBJ2-3): EAEVAQSPRYKITEKSQAVAFWCDPISGHATLYWYRQILGQGPELLVQFQDESVVDDSQLPKDRFSAERLKGVDSTLKIQPAELGDSAMYLCASSLRQGAKTDTQYFGPGTRLTVL.

The genes are TRBV10-3 and TRBJ1-1, with 9 bases identical to TRBD1. The trim removed 6 bases at V and 5 bases at J, leaving 4 bases unmatched. Per germline, CDR1 ENHRY and CDR2 SYGVKD. The CDR3 sequence is 13 residues long. The CDR3 DNA sequence: TGTGCCATCAGACCGGGACAGGGAACTGAAGCTTTCTTT. Its protein product is CAIRPGQGTEAFF.

This clone has more than one count but fewer than ten. The rearrangement links TRBV10-3 to TRBJ2-2; weak D call: TRBD1 (6 bases). V lost 3 bases and J 6 bases, leaving 14 bases between the germline ends. The CDR3 consists of 15 residues. From germline, CDR1 is ENHRY and CDR2 SYGVKD. Here the CDR3 reads CAISDYRVGPGELFF. The CDR3 nucleotides read TGTGCCATCAGTGACTACAGGGTGGGGCCCGGGGAGCTGTTTTTT.

This clone has more than one count but fewer than ten. The rearrangement joins TRBV7-2 to TRBJ2-7; 8 bases fit TRBD2. J gave up 3 bases and V 1 base, and 14 bases lay outside the gene matches. This CDR3 contains 18 residues. In germline, CDR1 is SGHTA, CDR2 FQGNSA. Here the CDR3 reads CASSLVWAGGQQHYEQYF. CDR3 nucleotide sequence: TGTGCCAGCAGCTTAGTATGGGCGGGGGGCCAACAACACTACGAGCAGTACTTC. Full variable domain (rest looked up from reference TRBV7-2 and TRBJ2-7): GAGVSQSPSNKVTEKGKDVELRCDPISGHTALYWYRQSLGQGLEFLIYFQGNSAPDKSGLPSDRFSAERTGGSVSTLTIQRTQQEDSAVYLCASSLVWAGGQQHYEQYFGPGTRLTVT.

This clone came up once. The genes are TRBV5-6 and TRBJ1-5; no definite D call. Germline V gene data show CDR1 as SGHDT and CDR2 as YYEEEE. V shed 0 bases and J shed 3 bases, with 7 bases lying between them. The CDR3 totals 14 residues. CDR3 DNA: TGTGCCAGCAGCTTGGCCGCGTACAATCAGCCCCAGCATTTT. As protein: CASSLAAYNQPQHF.

The chain couples TRBV29-1 to TRBJ2-7; 9 bases fit TRBD1. The germline gives CDR1 SQVTM, CDR2 ANQGSEA. The CDR3 is made up of 16 amino acids. With 3 bases clipped from V and 3 bases from J, the junction kept 12 bases outside the gene matches. In DNA form, the CDR3 reads TGCAGCGTTGATTTTTCGGGACAGGGATTGGTCTACGAGCAGTACTTC. Protein: CSVDFSGQGLVYEQYF.